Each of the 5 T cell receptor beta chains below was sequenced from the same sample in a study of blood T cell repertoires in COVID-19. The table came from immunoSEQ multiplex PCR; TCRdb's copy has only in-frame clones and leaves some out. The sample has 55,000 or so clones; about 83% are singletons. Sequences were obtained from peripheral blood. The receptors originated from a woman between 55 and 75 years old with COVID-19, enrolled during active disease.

Here the CDR3 DNA reads TGTGCCAGCAGCTTGGGTGGGCGGGGCAACACCGGGGAGCTGTTTTTT. This codes for CASSLGGRGNTGELFF. The chain is built from TRBV5-6 and TRBJ2-2; TRBD2 is a possible D gene (6 bases). CDR1 is SGHDT and CDR2 is YYEEEE in the germline V gene. V gave up 0 bases and J gave up 2 bases, with 11 bases separating them. This CDR3 has 16 amino acids.

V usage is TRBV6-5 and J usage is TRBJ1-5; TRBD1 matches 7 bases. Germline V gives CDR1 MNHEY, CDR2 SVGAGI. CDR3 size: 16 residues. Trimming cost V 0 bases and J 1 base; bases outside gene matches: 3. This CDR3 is CASSYSTQGSNQPQHF. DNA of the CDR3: TGTGCCAGCAGTTACTCCACACAGGGGAGCAATCAGCCCCAGCATTTT.

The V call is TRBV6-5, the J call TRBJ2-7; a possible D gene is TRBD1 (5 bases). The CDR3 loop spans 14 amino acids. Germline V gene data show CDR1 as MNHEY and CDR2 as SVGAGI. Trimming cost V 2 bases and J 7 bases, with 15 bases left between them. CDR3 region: CASSYLHRLREQYF. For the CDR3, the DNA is TGTGCCAGCAGTTACCTTCACAGGCTCCGTGAGCAGTACTTC.

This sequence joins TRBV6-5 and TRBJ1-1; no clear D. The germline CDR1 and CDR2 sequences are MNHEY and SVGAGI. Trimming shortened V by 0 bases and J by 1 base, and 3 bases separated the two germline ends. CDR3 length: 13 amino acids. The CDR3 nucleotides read TGTGCCAGCAGTTACTCCAAGAACACTGAAGCTTTCTTT. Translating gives CASSYSKNTEAFF.

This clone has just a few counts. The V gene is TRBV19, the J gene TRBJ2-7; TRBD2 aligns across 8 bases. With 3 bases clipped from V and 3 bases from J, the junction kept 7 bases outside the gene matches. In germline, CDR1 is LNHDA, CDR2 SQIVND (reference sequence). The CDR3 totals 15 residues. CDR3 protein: CASSMVAGSLYEQYF. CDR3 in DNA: TGTGCCAGTAGTATGGTAGCGGGATCCCTCTACGAGCAGTACTTC. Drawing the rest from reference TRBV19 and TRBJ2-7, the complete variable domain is DGGITQSPKYLFRKEGQNVTLSCEQNLNHDAMYWYRQDPGQGLRLIYYSQIVNDFQKGDIAEGYSVSREKKESFPLTVTSAQKNPTAFYLCASSMVAGSLYEQYFGPGTRLTVT.